This T cell receptor beta chain was observed in a study of blood T cell repertoires in COVID-19. Overall study context: Samples representing acute and convalescent COVID-19 were sourced from the United States, Italy and Spain. PBMCs, B-cell-depleted T cells, or T cells provided the cDNA or gDNA that made up the material.

Trimming stripped 2 bases from V and 6 bases from J, with 14 bases between. Germline V gene data show CDR1 as SGHVS and CDR2 as FQNEAQ. CDR3 size: 15 residues. Original processing notes: Quantification of nucleated cells was approximated via reference gene primer amplification. Libraries were prepared by immunoSEQ multiplex PCR; TCRdb keeps only in-frame clonotypes and omits some of them. That table supplies the V and J calls and clone size; D and trimming were determined from the DNA. This table holds 90,000 to 120,000 clones, approximately 80% found once. The gene calls are TRBV7-8 and TRBJ2-1, with D hard to call. This receptor was taken from a woman in her 70s with acute or convalescent COVID-19. Specimen: peripheral blood. The CDR3 nucleotides are TGTGCCAGCAGCTTAATTAACTATTCGGGCAATGAGCAGTTCTTC. Translated: CASSLINYSGNEQFF. Full variable domain (missing parts from reference TRBV7-8 and TRBJ2-1): GAGVSQSPRYKVAKRGQDVALRCDPISGHVSLFWYQQALGQGPEFLTYFQNEAQLDKSGLPSDRFFAERPEGSVSTLKIQRTQQEDSAVYLCASSLINYSGNEQFFGPGTRLTVL.